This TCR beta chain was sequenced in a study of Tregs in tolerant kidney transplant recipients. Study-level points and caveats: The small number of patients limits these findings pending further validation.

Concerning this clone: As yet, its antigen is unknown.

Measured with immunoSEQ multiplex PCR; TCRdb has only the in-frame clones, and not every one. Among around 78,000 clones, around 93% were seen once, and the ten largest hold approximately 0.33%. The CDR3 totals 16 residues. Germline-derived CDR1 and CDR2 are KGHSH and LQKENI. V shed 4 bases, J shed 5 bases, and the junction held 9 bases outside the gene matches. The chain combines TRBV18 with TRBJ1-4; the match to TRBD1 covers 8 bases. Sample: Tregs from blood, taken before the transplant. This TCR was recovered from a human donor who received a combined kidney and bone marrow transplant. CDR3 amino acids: CASSLGQGLNNEKLFF. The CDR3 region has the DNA TGTGCCAGCTCACTCGGACAGGGACTCAACAATGAAAAACTGTTTTTT.